These 12 T cell receptor beta chains originate from one sample sequenced in a study of T cell repertoires in cytomegalovirus infection. Their target antigens are unknown. Using its own MiXCR run on the reads, TCRdb lists one record per CDR3 protein. The table has 250,000 to 400,000 distinct CDR3 sequences, 20% to 30% seen once. The sample in question was cultured PBMCs, obtained from culture after CMV antigen stimulation. The receptors come from a human donor in good health (CMV status not recorded). Some clones in this sample may be carry-over from other donors' samples.

The rearrangement links TRBV28 to TRBJ1-1; D is perhaps TRBD1 (6 bases). Trimming took 4 bases from V and 6 from J, leaving 18 bases between them. Germline V lookup: CDR1 MDHEN, CDR2 SYDVKM. The CDR3 consists of 15 residues. The CDR3 nucleotides read TGTGCCAGCAGTTCAGGGGTAAGGAGATCGGCTGAAGCTTTCTTT. It yields the protein CASSSGVRRSAEAFF.

This clonotype was seen only a few times. V is TRBV7-3 and J is TRBJ2-3; TRBD2 might be the D (5 bases). V lost 0 bases, J lost 3 bases, and 10 bases lay in between. Looked up from germline, CDR1 is SGHTA and CDR2 is FQGTGA. CDR3 length: 15 amino acids. CDR3 loop: CASSLTGAETDTQYF. CDR3 bases: TGTGCCAGCAGCTTAACAGGAGCGGAGACAGATACGCAGTATTTT. Variable domain in full (rest from reference TRBV7-3 and TRBJ2-3): GAGVSQTPSNKVTEKGKYVELRCDPISGHTALYWYRQSLGQGPEFLIYFQGTGAADDSGLPNDRFFAVRPEGSVSTLKIQRTERGDSAVYLCASSLTGAETDTQYFGPGTRLTVL.

The chain has TRBV7-3 and TRBJ2-3; 9 bases are a match to TRBD2. The CDR3 is 17 residues long. V gave up 3 bases and J gave up 6 bases; unmatched junction bases: 13. The germline gives CDR1 SGHTA, CDR2 FQGTGA. The CDR3 DNA sequence: TGTGCCAGCAGCTTCCAGGCTAGCGGGATATATACGGATACGCAGTATTTT. Residues: CASSFQASGIYTDTQYF. Full variable domain (remainder filled in from reference TRBV7-3 and TRBJ2-3): GAGVSQTPSNKVTEKGKYVELRCDPISGHTALYWYRQSLGQGPEFLIYFQGTGAADDSGLPNDRFFAVRPEGSVSTLKIQRTERGDSAVYLCASSFQASGIYTDTQYFGPGTRLTVL.

This sequence joins TRBV12-3 or TRBV12-4 and TRBJ2-7, with 10 bases fitting TRBD2. J was trimmed by 3 bases and V by 5 bases; bases with no gene match: 10. The CDR3 totals 16 residues. The CDR3 nucleotides read TGTGCCAGCAGTCCCTCCGGGACTAGCGCGAACTACGAGCAGTACTTC. Translating it yields CASSPSGTSANYEQYF.

This clonotype was found a few times. The chain joins TRBV4-2 to TRBJ2-2, with D tentatively TRBD2 (5 bases). Trimming cost V 0 bases and J 0 bases, with 14 bases left between them. The CDR3 is made up of 18 amino acids. Germline-derived CDR1 and CDR2 are LGHNA and YNFKEQ. CDR3 protein: CASSQDQRTFTNTGELFF. The CDR3 DNA follows: TGTGCCAGCAGCCAAGATCAGCGGACTTTCACGAACACCGGGGAGCTGTTTTTT.

This chain uses TRBV19 with TRBJ1-1, with D unclear. Germline loops: CDR1 LNHDA, CDR2 SQIVND (reference sequence). Between the trimmed V and J ends, which lost 7 bases and 1 base, there was a span of 10 bases. The CDR3 loop spans 13 amino acids. Here the CDR3 reads CASMLGPNTEAFF. For the CDR3, the DNA is TGTGCCAGTATGCTGGGCCCGAACACTGAAGCTTTCTTT.

The V call is TRBV3-1, the J call TRBJ2-1, with 7 bases fitting TRBD2. CDR1 and CDR2 (germline): LGHDT, YNNKEL (reference sequence). V was clipped by 4 bases and J by 12 bases; unmatched bases: 6. The CDR3 covers 12 residues. CDR3 in DNA: TGTGCCAGCAGCCTCCCATCGGGAGGGCAGTTCTTC. Amino acid sequence: CASSLPSGGQFF.

This clonotype came up many times. The rearrangement joins TRBV11-2 to TRBJ2-1; tentative D call: TRBD2 (5 bases). V gave up 0 bases and J gave up 7 bases, with 19 bases separating them. This CDR3 is 17 amino acids long. Germline-derived CDR1 and CDR2 are SGHAT and FQNNGV. The CDR3 sequence: CASSLDGVWRARNEQFF. The CDR3 region has the DNA TGTGCCAGCAGCTTAGATGGGGTCTGGCGGGCGCGGAATGAGCAGTTCTTC.

This chain links TRBV6-5 with TRBJ1-2; 9 bases map to TRBD1. The germline V gene has CDR1 MNHEY and CDR2 SVGAGI. The CDR3 totals 15 residues. V shed 0 bases, J shed 10 bases, and the junction held 9 bases outside the gene matches. The CDR3 region is CASSYSGQGKIVYTF. CDR3 DNA sequence: TGTGCCAGCAGTTACTCGGGACAGGGAAAGATTGTCTACACCTTC.

The J gene is TRBJ1-2, the V gene TRBV5-1, with TRBD1 matching 9 bases. CDR3 size: 14 residues. With 4 bases clipped from V and 2 bases from J, the junction kept 3 bases outside the gene matches. Germline V gene lookup returns CDR1 SGHRS and CDR2 YFSETQ. The CDR3 sequence is CASSIGQGNYGYTF. The CDR3 DNA is TGCGCCAGCAGCATAGGACAGGGGAACTATGGCTACACCTTC.

V is TRBV10-3 and J is TRBJ2-7; 9 bases line up with TRBD2. The CDR3 consists of 15 residues. V shed 10 bases and J 8 bases; nucleotides not matched to a gene: 18. Germline V gene data show CDR1 as ENHRY and CDR2 as SYGVKD. CDR3: CATLSPTSGTTKQYF. The CDR3 DNA follows: TGTGCCACCCTTTCACCGACTAGCGGCACTACAAAGCAGTACTTC.

This clonotype was found many times. The genes are TRBV6-5 and TRBJ1-4, with D perhaps matching TRBD1 (6 bases). CDR3 size: 15 residues. Trimming stripped 0 bases from V and 2 bases from J, with 7 bases between. Germline V gives CDR1 MNHEY, CDR2 SVGAGI. The CDR3 coding sequence is TGTGCCAGCAGTTACTCAGGGGGTACTAATGAAAAACTGTTTTTT. Encoded protein: CASSYSGGTNEKLFF.